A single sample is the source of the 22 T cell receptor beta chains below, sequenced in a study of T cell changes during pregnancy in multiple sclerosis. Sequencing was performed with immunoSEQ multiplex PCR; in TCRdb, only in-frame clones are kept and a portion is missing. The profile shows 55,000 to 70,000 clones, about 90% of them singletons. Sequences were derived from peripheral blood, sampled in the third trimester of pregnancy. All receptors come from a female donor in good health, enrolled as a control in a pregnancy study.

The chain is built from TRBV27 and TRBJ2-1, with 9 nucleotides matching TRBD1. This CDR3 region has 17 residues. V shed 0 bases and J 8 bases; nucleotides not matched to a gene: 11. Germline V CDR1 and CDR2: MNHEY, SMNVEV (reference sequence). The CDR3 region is CASSLSVGDRVGDEQFF. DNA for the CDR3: TGTGCCAGCAGTTTATCGGTGGGGGACAGGGTCGGCGATGAGCAGTTCTTC.

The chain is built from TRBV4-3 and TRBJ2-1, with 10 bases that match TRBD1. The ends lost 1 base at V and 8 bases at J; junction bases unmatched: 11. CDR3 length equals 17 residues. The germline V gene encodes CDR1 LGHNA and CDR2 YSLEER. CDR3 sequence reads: CASSQGGPGQGSHEQFF. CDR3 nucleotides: TGCGCCAGCAGCCAAGGGGGACCGGGACAGGGGTCACATGAGCAGTTCTTC.

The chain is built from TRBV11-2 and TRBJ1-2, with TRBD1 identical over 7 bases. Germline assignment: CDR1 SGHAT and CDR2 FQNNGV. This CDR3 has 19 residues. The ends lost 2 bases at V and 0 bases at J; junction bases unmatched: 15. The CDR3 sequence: CASSLIRGSSGGANYGYTF. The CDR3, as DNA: TGTGCCAGCAGCTTAATCAGGGGGTCCAGCGGGGGAGCTAACTATGGCTACACCTTC.

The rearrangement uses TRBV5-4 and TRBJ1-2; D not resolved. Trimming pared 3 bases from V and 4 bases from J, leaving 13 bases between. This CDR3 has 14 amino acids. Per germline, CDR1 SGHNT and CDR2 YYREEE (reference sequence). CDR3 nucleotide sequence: TGTGCCAGCAGCTCGGACTTCTCGGGCTATGGCTACACCTTC. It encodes CASSSDFSGYGYTF. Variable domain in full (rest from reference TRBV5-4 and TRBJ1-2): ETGVTQSPTHLIKTRGQQVTLRCSSQSGHNTVSWYQQALGQGPQFIFQYYREEENGRGNFPPRFSGLQFPNYSSELNVNALELDDSALYLCASSSDFSGYGYTFGSGTRLTVV.

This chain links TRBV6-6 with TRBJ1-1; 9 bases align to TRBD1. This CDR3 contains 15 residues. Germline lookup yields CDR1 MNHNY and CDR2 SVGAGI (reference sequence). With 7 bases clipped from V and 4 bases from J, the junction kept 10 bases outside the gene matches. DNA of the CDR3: TGTGCCAGCACCCTGGGACAGGGATGGGGCACTGAAGCTTTCTTT. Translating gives CASTLGQGWGTEAFF.

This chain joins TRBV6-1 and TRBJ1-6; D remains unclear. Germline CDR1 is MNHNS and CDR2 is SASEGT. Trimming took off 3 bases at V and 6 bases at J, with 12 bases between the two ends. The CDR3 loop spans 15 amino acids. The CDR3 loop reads CASSDQASGNSPLHF. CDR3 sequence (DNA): TGTGCCAGCAGTGACCAGGCCTCTGGTAATTCACCCCTCCACTTT.

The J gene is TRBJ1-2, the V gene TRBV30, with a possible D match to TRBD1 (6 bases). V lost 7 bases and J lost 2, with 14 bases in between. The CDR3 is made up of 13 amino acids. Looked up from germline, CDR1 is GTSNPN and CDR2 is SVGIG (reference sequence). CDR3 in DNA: TGTGCCTCCCAGCGTACAGGGAACTATGGCTACACCTTC. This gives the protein CASQRTGNYGYTF.

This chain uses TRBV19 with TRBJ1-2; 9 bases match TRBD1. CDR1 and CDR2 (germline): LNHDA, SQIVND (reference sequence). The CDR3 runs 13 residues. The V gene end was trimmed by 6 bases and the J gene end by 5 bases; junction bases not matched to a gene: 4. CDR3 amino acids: CASRPGTGYGYTF. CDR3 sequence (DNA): TGTGCCAGTAGGCCCGGGACAGGGTATGGCTACACCTTC.

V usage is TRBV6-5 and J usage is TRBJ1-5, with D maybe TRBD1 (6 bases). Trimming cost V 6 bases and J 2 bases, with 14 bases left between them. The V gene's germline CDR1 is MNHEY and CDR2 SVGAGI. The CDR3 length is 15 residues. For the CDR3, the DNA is TGTGCCAGCAGCTATGGGGGCCTCCGCAATCAGCCCCAGCATTTT. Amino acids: CASSYGGLRNQPQHF.

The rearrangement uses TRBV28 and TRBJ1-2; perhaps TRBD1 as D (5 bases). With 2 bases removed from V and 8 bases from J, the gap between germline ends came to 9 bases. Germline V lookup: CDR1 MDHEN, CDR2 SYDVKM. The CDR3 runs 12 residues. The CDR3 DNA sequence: TGTGCCAGCAGTTTACAGGGTTGGGGCTACACCTTC. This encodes CASSLQGWGYTF.

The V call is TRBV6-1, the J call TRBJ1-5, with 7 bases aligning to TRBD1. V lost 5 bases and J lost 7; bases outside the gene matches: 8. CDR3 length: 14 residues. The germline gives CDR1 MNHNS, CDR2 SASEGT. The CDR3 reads CASSTQEGAQPQHF. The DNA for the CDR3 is TGTGCCAGCAGTACTCAGGAGGGGGCCCAGCCCCAGCATTTT.

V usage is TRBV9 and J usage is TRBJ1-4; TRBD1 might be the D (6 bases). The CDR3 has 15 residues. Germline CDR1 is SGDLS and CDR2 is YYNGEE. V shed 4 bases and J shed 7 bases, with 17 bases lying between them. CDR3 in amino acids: CASSPGRGSGEKLFF. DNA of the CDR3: TGTGCCAGCAGCCCTGGAAGGGGGAGCGGTGAAAAACTGTTTTTT.

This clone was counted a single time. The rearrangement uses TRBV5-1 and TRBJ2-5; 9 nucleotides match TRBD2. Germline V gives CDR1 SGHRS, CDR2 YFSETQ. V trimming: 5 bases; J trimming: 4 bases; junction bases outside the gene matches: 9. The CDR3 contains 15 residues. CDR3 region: CASSSGGYLGETQYF. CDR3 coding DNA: TGCGCCAGCAGTAGCGGGGGTTACCTAGGAGAGACCCAGTACTTC.

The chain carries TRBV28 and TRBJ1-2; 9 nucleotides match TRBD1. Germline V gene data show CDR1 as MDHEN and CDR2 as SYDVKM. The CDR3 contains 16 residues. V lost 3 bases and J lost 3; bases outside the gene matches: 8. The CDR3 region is CASSFWDRVGDYGYTF. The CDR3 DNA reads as TGTGCCAGCAGTTTCTGGGACAGGGTAGGGGACTATGGCTACACCTTC.

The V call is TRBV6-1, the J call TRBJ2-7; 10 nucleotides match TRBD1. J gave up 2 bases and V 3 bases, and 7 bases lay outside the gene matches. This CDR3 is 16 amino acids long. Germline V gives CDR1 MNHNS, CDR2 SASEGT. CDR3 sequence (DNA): TGTGCCAGCAGTGATGCCGGGACAGGGGCCACCTACGAGCAGTACTTC. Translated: CASSDAGTGATYEQYF.

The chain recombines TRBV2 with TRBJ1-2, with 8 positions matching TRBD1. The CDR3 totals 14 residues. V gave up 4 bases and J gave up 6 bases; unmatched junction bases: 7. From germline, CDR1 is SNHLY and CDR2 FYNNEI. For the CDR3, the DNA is TGTGCCAGCAGTGCCACAGGGGGGTACGATGGCTACACCTTC. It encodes CASSATGGYDGYTF.

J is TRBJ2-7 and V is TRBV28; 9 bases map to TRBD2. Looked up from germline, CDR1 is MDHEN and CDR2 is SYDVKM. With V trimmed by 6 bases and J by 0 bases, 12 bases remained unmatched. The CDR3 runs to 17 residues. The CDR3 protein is CASSETVAGASSYEQYF. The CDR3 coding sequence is TGTGCCAGCAGCGAAACCGTAGCGGGGGCCAGCTCCTACGAGCAGTACTTC.

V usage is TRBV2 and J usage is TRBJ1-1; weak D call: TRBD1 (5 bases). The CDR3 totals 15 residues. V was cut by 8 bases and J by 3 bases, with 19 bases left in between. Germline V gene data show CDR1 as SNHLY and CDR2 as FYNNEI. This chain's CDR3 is CASPGSPTGDTEAFF. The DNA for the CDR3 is TGTGCCAGCCCGGGTAGCCCGACGGGGGACACTGAAGCTTTCTTT.

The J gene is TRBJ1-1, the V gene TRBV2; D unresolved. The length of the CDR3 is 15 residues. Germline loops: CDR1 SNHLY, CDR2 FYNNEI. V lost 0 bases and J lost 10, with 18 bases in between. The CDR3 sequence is CASSEAQVNTRRAFF. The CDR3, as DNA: TGTGCCAGCAGTGAAGCGCAGGTGAACACGAGAAGAGCTTTCTTT.

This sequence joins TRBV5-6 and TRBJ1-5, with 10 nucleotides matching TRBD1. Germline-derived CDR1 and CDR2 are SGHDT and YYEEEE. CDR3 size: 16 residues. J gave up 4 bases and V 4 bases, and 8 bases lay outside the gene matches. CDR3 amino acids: CASSRGTGAYNQPQHF. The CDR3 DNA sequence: TGTGCCAGCAGCCGCGGGACAGGGGCCTATAATCAGCCCCAGCATTTT.

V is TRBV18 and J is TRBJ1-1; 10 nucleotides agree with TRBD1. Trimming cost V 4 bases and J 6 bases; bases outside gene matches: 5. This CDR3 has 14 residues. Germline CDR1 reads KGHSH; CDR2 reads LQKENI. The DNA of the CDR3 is TGTGCCAGCTCACGGACAGGGGGTTTTGCTGAAGCTTTCTTT. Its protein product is CASSRTGGFAEAFF.

CDR3 amino acids: CASSYGTSTNEKLFF. In nucleotides, the CDR3 is TGTGCCAGCAGTTACGGGACATCAACTAATGAAAAACTGTTTTTT. J is TRBJ1-4 and V is TRBV6-5, with D tentatively TRBD1 (6 bases). Trimming took off 2 bases at V and 0 bases at J, with 7 bases between the two ends. The V gene's germline CDR1 is MNHEY and CDR2 SVGAGI. The CDR3 consists of 15 residues.